The 5 T cell receptor beta chains reported below all come from one sample, sequenced in a study of early stage breast cancer tumors (dated by TCRdb to about 2017). The library was obtained by the immunoSEQ multiplex PCR assay. TCRdb took over this immuneACCESS table, retaining in-frame rearrangements with V and J assigned. Such tables are incomplete; in checked studies, under half of the missing clones stem from an unresolved V gene, and the remainder is unexplained. Recorded for this sample are tens of thousands of clones; 75% to 95% of them occurred a single time. The ten largest clonotypes hold around 5% of the sample. The sequenced sample consisted of blood. Receptor source: an older person with breast cancer.

This rearrangement joins TRBV6-5 to TRBJ2-7; TRBD1 is a possible D gene (6 bases). The CDR3 covers 12 residues. The germline gives CDR1 MNHEY, CDR2 SVGAGI. With 6 bases removed from V and 0 bases from J, the gap between germline ends came to 6 bases. In DNA, the CDR3 is TGTGCCAGCAGGGGGGCCTCCTACGAGCAGTACTTC. It encodes CASRGASYEQYF.

The CDR3 region is CTSSQDPSQPQHF. CDR3 DNA: TGCACCAGCAGCCAAGATCCCTCTCAGCCCCAGCATTTT. The rearrangement links TRBV1 to TRBJ1-5. TRBV1 is marked as a pseudogene. The CDR3 consists of 13 residues.

The chain has TRBV4-3 and TRBJ2-2; D ambiguous. CDR3 length: 14 residues. V was shortened by 0 bases and J by 3 bases, with 5 bases between the two germline ends. Germline values: CDR1 LGHNA, CDR2 YSLEER. CDR3 amino acids: CASSQESDTGELFF. The CDR3 DNA is TGCGCCAGCAGCCAAGAAAGCGACACCGGGGAGCTGTTTTTT.

V gene TRBV7-7 combines with J gene TRBJ2-3, with D possibly matching TRBD2 (5 bases). The CDR3 contains 16 residues. The V gene lost 5 bases and the J gene lost 1 base, with 16 bases spanning the gap. Germline CDR1 is SSHAT and CDR2 is FNYEAQ (reference sequence). CDR3 sequence reads: CASSPAVAAGTDTQYF. CDR3 bases: TGTGCCAGCAGCCCAGCGGTGGCGGCGGGCACAGATACGCAGTATTTT. The entire variable domain, with the rest obtained from reference TRBV7-7 and TRBJ2-3, is as follows: GAGVSQSPRYKVTKRGQDVTLRCDPISSHATLYWYQQALGQGPEFLTYFNYEAQPDKSGLPSDRFSAERPEGSISTLTIQRTEQRDSAMYRCASSPAVAAGTDTQYFGPGTRLTVL.

This clone was recorded only once. This chain links TRBV6-1 with TRBJ2-7, with 7 bases fitting TRBD2. The CDR3 totals 16 residues. With V trimmed by 4 bases and J by 9 bases, 18 bases remained unmatched. Germline-derived CDR1 and CDR2 are MNHNS and SASEGT. The CDR3 region is CASSASIAGDPGVQYF. As DNA, the CDR3 is TGTGCCAGCAGTGCCTCGATAGCGGGCGATCCTGGGGTGCAGTACTTC.